The subject of this entry is one T cell receptor beta chain. This clonotype was recorded many times. The specificity of this receptor is unknown. Base-call qualities are not available, and no considerably larger clone is one nucleotide away. The source of the sample is a study of molecular identifiers for immune sequencing clone quantification (dated by TCRdb to 2017 to 2018). About the investigation overall: For a replicate experiment, RNA from approximately 20,000 or 100,000 naive CD8 T cells was divided into five aliquots, of which four were sequenced. This methods study benchmarked molecular-identifier clustering-based TCR repertoire sequencing (MIDCIRS) and TCR RNA copy counting, using CD8 T cells to do so. The paper's findings and limits, for the study overall: Even against a background of approximately 1 million naive CD8 T cells, spiked-in Jurkat TCR RNA amounting to a single cell's worth was reported to be detectable. When barcode sub-clustering was not used, chimeric consensus sequences inflated TCR diversity, with chimeras reaching as high as 47%. Modeling indicated around 3 TCR RNA copies recovered per cell, compared with 9.5 to 10 by digital PCR, which implies a capture efficiency of about 27%. In CMV-specific effector cells, clones with more than 20 RNA copies accounted for over 97% of molecules, whereas in naive cells such clones accounted for under 1%. The naive libraries included spiked-in Jurkat TCR RNA (10 copies' worth), and this RNA is not part of the donor repertoire. Identical TCR molecules sharing a barcode could cause highly expanded clone sizes to be underestimated.

Libraries were prepared through PCR. The sample was run on an Illumina HiSeq 4000. Bulk TCR libraries were generated as previously described, with the TCR primers listed in Table S5 used. Purification of total RNA was performed with the Qiagen AllPrep DNA/RNA kit. Before analysis, reads from multiple sequencing runs of the same library were pooled. The study's processing was this. Only reads with exact TCR constant sequence were kept, trimmed to 150 nt, and grouped by their 12-nt molecular barcodes. Within each barcode group, reads were sub-clustered at a 15% Levenshtein threshold, and quality-weighted consensus sequences were built per RNA molecule. Non-functional sequences were removed, as were lower-count sequences one edit away from another. On the basis of fitting two negative binomial distributions, barcode sub-clusters with fewer than 20% of the maximum read count were discarded. TCRdb itself trimmed the public reads at Q25 with fastp, ran MiXCR and retained productive beta chains. Every distinct CDR3 protein forms one entry, paired with its most common genes and DNA. The V and J calls and clone size are TCRdb's, not the authors'. The sample contains more than 300,000 distinct CDR3 sequences, 20% to 25% of them found a single time. In total, the top ten clones hold approximately 0.85% of the sample.

Libraries of naive CD8 T cells were built from anywhere between roughly 19,000 and 1,000,000 sorted cells, with 10%, 30% or 50% of the purified RNA used. Naive CD8 T cells, defined as CD8+CD4-CCR7+CD45RA+, were FACS-sorted into RLT Plus buffer on a BD FACSAria II. Around 10 TCR copies' worth of Jurkat RNA were spiked into about 19,000-1,100,000 naive CD8 T cell samples to test detection sensitivity. CD8 T cells were enriched using RosetteSep CD8+ T Cell Enrichment Cocktail and Ficoll-Paque, and the enriched cells then underwent ACK red cell lysis. The germline V gene (reference sequence) provides CDR1 SGHNT and CDR2 YYREEE. The CDR3 starts with the cysteine, ends with the phenylalanine, and has 13 residues. This entry keeps only the CDR3 DNA: 39 bases, framed from base 1. Relative to germline, V is 4 bases shorter and J is 3 bases shorter, with 10 bases between their ends.

Recombination joined TRBV5-4 with TRBJ1-1, with a tentative D gene TRBD1 over 6 matching bases. Sequencing input: naive CD8+ T cells from blood, with Jurkat cell RNA spiked in. According to the study, the label for this sample's cell subset or site signals: FACS-sorted CD8+CD4-CCR7+CD45RA+ naive T cells. The receptor was isolated from a human donor in good health. Some libraries in this study had Jurkat cell RNA spiked in. The CDR3 here reads CASSPQGDTEAFF. The sequenced DNA is TGTGCCAGCAGCCCACAGGGTGACACTGAAGCTTTCTTT.